The 6 T cell receptor beta chains reported below all come from one sample, sequenced in a study of cytomegalovirus exposure and HLA in healthy donors. Sequencing was performed with immunoSEQ multiplex PCR; in TCRdb, only in-frame clones are kept and a portion is missing. The table lists around 150,000 clones, 84% of them singletons. The sample comprised PBMCs. The receptors shown here come from a man aged 25-45 years in good health and CMV-seropositive.

The gene calls are TRBV7-2 and TRBJ1-4; possibly TRBD1 for D (6 bases). The CDR3 loop spans 14 amino acids. Between the trimmed V and J ends, which lost 3 bases and 8 bases, there was a span of 13 bases. The germline gives CDR1 SGHTA, CDR2 FQGNSA. The CDR3 loop is CASSFNRAPEKLFF. The CDR3 DNA reads TGTGCCAGCAGCTTTAACAGGGCACCCGAAAAACTGTTTTTT.

The chain has TRBV7-6 and TRBJ2-3; TRBD1 matches at 8 bases. The CDR3 has 16 residues. J was trimmed by 0 bases and V by 7 bases; bases with no gene match: 9. The germline V gene has CDR1 SGHVS and CDR2 FNYEAQ. The DNA for the CDR3 is TGTGCCAGCACCTCGGCAGGGGGCTCCAGCACAGATACGCAGTATTTT. It encodes CASTSAGGSSTDTQYF. Complete variable domain (other parts from reference TRBV7-6 and TRBJ2-3): GAGVSQSPRYKVTKRGQDVALRCDPISGHVSLYWYRQALGQGPEFLTYFNYEAQQDKSGLPNDRFSAERPEGSISTLTIQRTEQRDSAMYRCASTSAGGSSTDTQYFGPGTRLTVL.

This chain links TRBV10-1 with TRBJ1-2, with D perhaps TRBD1 (6 bases). CDR3 length: 16 residues. Trimming left V 8 bases short and J 2 bases short, with 21 bases between. CDR1 is WNHNN and CDR2 is SYGVQD in the germline V gene (reference sequence). This chain's CDR3 is CASFGALSRGNYGYTF. The DNA of the CDR3 is TGCGCCAGCTTCGGGGCCCTTAGCAGGGGCAACTATGGCTACACCTTC.

In regard to this clone: At the DNA level, this CDR3 is encoded by other sequences in the same sample as well. The chain recombines TRBV6-5 with TRBJ1-5; 7 bases match TRBD1. The junction had 3 bases not matched to a gene; V was cut back by 2 bases and J by 2 bases. The CDR3 spans 15 residues. Germline V gene sequence: CDR1 MNHEY, CDR2 SVGAGI. The CDR3 nucleotides are TGTGCCAGCAGTTACGGCCAGGGGGGCAATCAGCCCCAGCATTTT. Its protein product is CASSYGQGGNQPQHF.

The count of this clone is one. This chain uses TRBV7-3 with TRBJ1-1; 8 positions agree with TRBD1. The V gene's germline CDR1 is SGHTA and CDR2 FQGTGA. CDR3 length equals 15 residues. The junction had 10 bases not matched to a gene; V was cut back by 4 bases and J by 6 bases. The DNA for the CDR3 is TGTGCCAGCAGCTCGATAGGACAGGGTTTCTCTGAAGCTTTCTTT. Protein: CASSSIGQGFSEAFF.

The chain recombines TRBV4-3 with TRBJ2-2; 8 bases are a match to TRBD2. V lost 1 base to trimming and J lost 6 bases; unmatched junction nucleotides: 1. Germline CDR1 reads LGHNA; CDR2 reads YSLEER. The CDR3 length is 14 residues. CDR3 bases: TGCGCCAGCAGCCAAGGGCGGGGGGCCGGGGAGCTGTTTTTT. Protein: CASSQGRGAGELFF.